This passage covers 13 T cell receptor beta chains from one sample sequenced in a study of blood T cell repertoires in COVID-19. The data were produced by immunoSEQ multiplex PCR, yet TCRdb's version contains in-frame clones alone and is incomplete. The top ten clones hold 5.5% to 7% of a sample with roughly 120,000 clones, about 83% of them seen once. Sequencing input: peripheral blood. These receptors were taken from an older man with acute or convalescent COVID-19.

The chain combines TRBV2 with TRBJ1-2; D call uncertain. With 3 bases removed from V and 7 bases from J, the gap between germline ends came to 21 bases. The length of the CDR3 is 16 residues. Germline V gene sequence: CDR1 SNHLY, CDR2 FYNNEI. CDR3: CASSDSRRGSTSGYTF. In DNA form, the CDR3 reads TGTGCCAGCAGTGATTCTAGACGGGGATCTACGTCTGGCTACACCTTC.

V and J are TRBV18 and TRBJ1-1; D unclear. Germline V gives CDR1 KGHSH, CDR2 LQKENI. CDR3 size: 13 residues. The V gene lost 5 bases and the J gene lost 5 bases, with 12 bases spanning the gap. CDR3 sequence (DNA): TGTGCCAGCTCAGCGGGCATGAGGACTGAAGCTTTCTTT. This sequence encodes CASSAGMRTEAFF.

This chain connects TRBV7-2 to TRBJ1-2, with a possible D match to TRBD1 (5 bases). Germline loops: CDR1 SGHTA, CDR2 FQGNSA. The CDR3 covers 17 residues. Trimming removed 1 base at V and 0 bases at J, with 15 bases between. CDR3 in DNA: TGTGCCAGCAGCTTAGTCGGGACTCCCGGCGCTAACTATGGCTACACCTTC. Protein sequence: CASSLVGTPGANYGYTF.

The CDR3 sequence: CASIRGTEAFF. In nucleotides, the CDR3 is TGTGCCAGCATCCGGGGCACTGAAGCTTTCTTT. The chain is built from TRBV27 and TRBJ1-1; no clear D. The germline gives CDR1 MNHEY, CDR2 SMNVEV (reference sequence). The length of the CDR3 is 11 residues. V was cut by 7 bases and J by 4 bases, with 7 bases left in between.

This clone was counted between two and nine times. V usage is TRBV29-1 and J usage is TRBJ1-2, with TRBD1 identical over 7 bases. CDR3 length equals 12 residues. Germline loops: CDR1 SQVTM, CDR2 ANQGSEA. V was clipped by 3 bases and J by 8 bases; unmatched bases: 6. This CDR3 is CSVDTGVFGYTF. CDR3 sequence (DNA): TGCAGCGTTGATACAGGGGTCTTCGGCTACACCTTC. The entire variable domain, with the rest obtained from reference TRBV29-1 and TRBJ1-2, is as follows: SAVISQKPSRDICQRGTSLTIQCQVDSQVTMMFWYRQQPGQSLTLIATANQGSEATYESGFVIDKFPISRPNLTFSTLTVSNMSPEDSSIYLCSVDTGVFGYTFGSGTRLTVV.

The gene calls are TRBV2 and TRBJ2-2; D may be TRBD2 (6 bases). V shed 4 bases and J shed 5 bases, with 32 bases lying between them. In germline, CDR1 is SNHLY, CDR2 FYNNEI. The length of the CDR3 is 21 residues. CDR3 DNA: TGTGCCAGCAGTGCCTCTACATTTAACAGACAAGACGGGAGATGGACCGGGGAGCTGTTTTTT. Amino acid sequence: CASSASTFNRQDGRWTGELFF.

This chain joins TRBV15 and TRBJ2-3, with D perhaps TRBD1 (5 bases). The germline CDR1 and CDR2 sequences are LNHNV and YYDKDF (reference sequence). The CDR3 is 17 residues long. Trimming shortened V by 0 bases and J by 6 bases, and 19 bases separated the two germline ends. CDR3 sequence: CATSRDVDTTNSDTQYF. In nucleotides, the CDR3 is TGTGCCACCAGCAGAGATGTGGACACCACCAACAGTGATACGCAGTATTTT.

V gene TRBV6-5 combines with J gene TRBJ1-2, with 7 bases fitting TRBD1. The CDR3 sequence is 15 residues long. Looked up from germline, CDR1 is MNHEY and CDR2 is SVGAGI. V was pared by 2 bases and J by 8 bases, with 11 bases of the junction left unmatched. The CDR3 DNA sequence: TGTGCCAGCAGTTACCCCCGGCAGGGGGTTGACGGCTACACCTTC. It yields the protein CASSYPRQGVDGYTF.

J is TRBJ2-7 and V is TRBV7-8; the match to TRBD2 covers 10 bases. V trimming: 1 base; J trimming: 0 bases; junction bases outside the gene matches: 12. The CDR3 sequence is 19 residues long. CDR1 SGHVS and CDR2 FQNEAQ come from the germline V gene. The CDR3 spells CASSLGGVLAGAVSYEQYF. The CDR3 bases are TGTGCCAGCAGCTTAGGAGGGGTCCTAGCGGGAGCAGTCTCCTACGAGCAGTACTTC.

The CDR3 coding sequence is TGTGCCAGCAGTGAACGACAGGGTGCCGGGGCCAACGTCCTGACTTTC. It is translated as CASSERQGAGANVLTF. The J gene is TRBJ2-6, the V gene TRBV25-1; 7 nucleotides agree with TRBD1. Trimming at V came to 2 bases and at J to 4 bases, leaving 5 bases not matched to a gene. Per the germline V gene, CDR1 is MGHDK and CDR2 is SYGVNS. CDR3 length: 16 amino acids. Drawing the rest from reference TRBV25-1 and TRBJ2-6, the complete variable domain is EADIYQTPRYLVIGTGKKITLECSQTMGHDKMYWYQQDPGMELHLIHYSYGVNSTEKGDLSSESTVSRIRTEHFPLTLESARPSHTSQYLCASSERQGAGANVLTFGAGSRLTVL.

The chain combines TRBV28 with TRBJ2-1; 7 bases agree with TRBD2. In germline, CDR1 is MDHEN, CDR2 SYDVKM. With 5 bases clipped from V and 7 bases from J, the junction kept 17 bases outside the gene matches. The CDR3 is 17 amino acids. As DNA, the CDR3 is TGTGCCAGCAGTACACGCCGGGCGGGCGGGAGTATGAATGAGCAGTTCTTC. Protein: CASSTRRAGGSMNEQFF.

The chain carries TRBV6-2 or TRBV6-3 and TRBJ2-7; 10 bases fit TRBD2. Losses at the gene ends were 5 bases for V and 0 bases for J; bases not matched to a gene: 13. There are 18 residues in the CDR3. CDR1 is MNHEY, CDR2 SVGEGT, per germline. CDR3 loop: CASSTGTSAKSSSYEQYF. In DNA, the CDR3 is TGTGCCAGCAGTACCGGGACTAGCGCTAAGAGTAGCTCCTACGAGCAGTACTTC.

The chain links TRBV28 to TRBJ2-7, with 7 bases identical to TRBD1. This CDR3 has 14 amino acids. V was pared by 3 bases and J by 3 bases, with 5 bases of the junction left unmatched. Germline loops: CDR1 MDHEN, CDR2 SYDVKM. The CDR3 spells CASSFTGDLYEQYF. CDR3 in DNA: TGTGCCAGCAGTTTCACAGGGGACCTCTACGAGCAGTACTTC.